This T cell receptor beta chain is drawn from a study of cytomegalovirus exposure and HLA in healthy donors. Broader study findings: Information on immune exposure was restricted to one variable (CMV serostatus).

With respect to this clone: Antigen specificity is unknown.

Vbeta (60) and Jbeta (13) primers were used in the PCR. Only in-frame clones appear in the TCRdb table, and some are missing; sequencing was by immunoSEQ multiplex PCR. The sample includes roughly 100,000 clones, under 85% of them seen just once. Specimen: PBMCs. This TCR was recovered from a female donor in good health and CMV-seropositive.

In DNA, the CDR3 is TGTGCCAGCAGTTCCTACACTGAAGCTTTCTTT. The encoded protein is CASSSYTEAFF. The J gene is TRBJ1-1, the V gene TRBV28, with D hard to call. V was cut by 4 bases and J by 3 bases, with 3 bases left in between. CDR3 size: 11 residues. Germline-derived CDR1 and CDR2 are MDHEN and SYDVKM.